The 24 T cell receptor beta chains below come from one sample, sequenced in a study of T-cell reconstitution after alpha-beta-depleted transplantation in children. Study outcomes and limitations: T-cell counts and diversity were attributed mostly to newly produced T cells one year after transplant.

Researchers prepared the TCRbeta library using unique molecular identifiers, the study reports. TCRdb redid the calling of the PCR reads with MiXCR, one entry per CDR3 protein. Here the sample spans around 300,000 distinct CDR3 sequences, over 7% being singletons. No antigen is known for these receptors. The starting material was peripheral blood, obtained 360 days after TCRalphabeta/CD19-depleted stem cell transplant. The receptors were gathered from a female patient aged 2-10 years who had a stem cell transplant for Fanconi anemia, so the T cells may come from the graft donor.

In its sample, this clonotype was seen a few times. This chain joins TRBV20-1 and TRBJ1-2; TRBD1 agrees at 7 bases. Trimming took 6 bases from V and 1 from J; bases not matched to a gene: 8. The CDR3 has 14 residues. Per the germline V gene, CDR1 is DFQATT and CDR2 is SNEGSKA (reference sequence). This CDR3 reads CSAVWTGFNYGYTF. Here the CDR3 DNA reads TGCAGTGCCGTCTGGACAGGATTTAACTATGGCTACACCTTC.

This chain links TRBV7-2 with TRBJ2-1, with TRBD2 matching over 9 bases. The length of the CDR3 is 16 residues. The trim removed 4 bases at V and 6 bases at J, leaving 10 bases unmatched. Germline V CDR1 and CDR2: SGHTA, FQGNSA. The CDR3 here is CASSSLAGRWGNEQFF. The CDR3 bases are TGTGCCAGCAGCTCACTAGCGGGCCGGTGGGGCAATGAGCAGTTCTTC.

This clonotype was found many times. The rearrangement links TRBV7-9 to TRBJ2-5; D might be TRBD2 (6 bases). Trimming left V 3 bases short and J 2 bases short, with 16 bases between. The CDR3 covers 16 residues. Germline V gene lookup returns CDR1 SEHNR and CDR2 FQNEAQ (reference sequence). The CDR3 nucleotides are TGTGCCAGCAGCTTCTTGGGTGGAGGGCCGCAAGAGACCCAGTACTTC. This codes for CASSFLGGGPQETQYF.

This clonotype appeared many times. The chain has TRBV12-3 or TRBV12-4 and TRBJ2-2, with D maybe TRBD2 (5 bases). V lost 6 bases to trimming and J lost 4 bases, with 12 bases between them. CDR3 length equals 14 residues. The CDR3 nucleotides read TGTGCCAGCAGAGGACTCTTATCCACCGGGGAGCTGTTTTTT. It codes for CASRGLLSTGELFF.

This clonotype has ten or more counts. The chain couples TRBV29-1 to TRBJ2-7; TRBD1 or TRBD2 may be the D gene (5 bases each). V lost 5 bases and J 0 bases, leaving 14 bases between the germline ends. CDR1 is SQVTM, CDR2 ANQGSEA, per germline. The CDR3 is 14 amino acids. Written as DNA, the CDR3 is TGCAGCGTTAGCGACTGGGGGAGCTCCTACGAGCAGTACTTC. This encodes CSVSDWGSSYEQYF.

This clonotype was found a few times. This chain connects TRBV28 to TRBJ2-1; 16 nucleotides match TRBD2. J was trimmed by 6 bases and V by 3 bases; bases with no gene match: 8. The CDR3 consists of 18 residues. Germline CDR1 reads MDHEN; CDR2 reads SYDVKM. CDR3 region: CASSLNSGTSGGGNEQFF. CDR3 coding DNA: TGTGCCAGCAGTTTGAATTCCGGGACTAGCGGGGGGGGCAATGAGCAGTTCTTC.

In this sample, this clonotype turned up many times. The chain is built from TRBV7-8 and TRBJ2-4; 7 positions match TRBD1. After removal of 0 bases from V and 6 bases from J, the junction contained 8 bases not matched to a gene. The V gene's germline CDR1 is SGHVS and CDR2 FQNEAQ. This CDR3 spans 16 amino acids. The CDR3 DNA reads TGTGCCAGCAGCTTAGCGGGGACAGTGAGTGGAAACATTCAGTACTTC. It encodes CASSLAGTVSGNIQYF.

This clonotype was detected only a few times. J is TRBJ1-1 and V is TRBV19, with no clear D. Germline-derived CDR1 and CDR2 are LNHDA and SQIVND (reference sequence). The germline V and J ends were trimmed by 1 base and 1 base, with 13 bases remaining between them. This CDR3 region has 16 residues. The CDR3 DNA is TGTGCCAGTAGTATAGTAGGGCGGCCGGGGAACACTGAAGCTTTCTTT. Protein product: CASSIVGRPGNTEAFF. The variable domain in full, with the rest retrieved from reference TRBV19 and TRBJ1-1, is DGGITQSPKYLFRKEGQNVTLSCEQNLNHDAMYWYRQDPGQGLRLIYYSQIVNDFQKGDIAEGYSVSREKKESFPLTVTSAQKNPTAFYLCASSIVGRPGNTEAFFGQGTRLTVV.

In its sample, this clonotype was seen many times. The chain couples TRBV7-2 to TRBJ2-4; D not certain. The germline CDR1 and CDR2 sequences are SGHTA and FQGNSA. Trimming stripped 1 base from V and 4 bases from J, with 11 bases between. The CDR3 sequence is 15 residues long. The CDR3 region has the DNA TGTGCCAGCAGCTTAGACTTGGCCAGAAAAAACATTCAGTACTTC. It yields the protein CASSLDLARKNIQYF.

In its sample, this clonotype was seen many times. The chain uses TRBV10-3 and TRBJ1-1; weak D call: TRBD1 (5 bases). Trimming shortened V by 4 bases and J by 6 bases, and 15 bases separated the two germline ends. In germline, CDR1 is ENHRY, CDR2 SYGVKD. CDR3 length: 14 residues. This CDR3 is CAISGSFREAEAFF. The CDR3 DNA reads TGTGCCATCAGTGGGTCGTTCAGGGAGGCTGAAGCTTTCTTT.

In this sample, this clonotype turned up many times. This sequence joins TRBV12-5 and TRBJ1-1, with TRBD1 as a possible D gene (5 bases). CDR3 length: 12 residues. Germline loops: CDR1 LGHNT, CDR2 FRNRAP. The V gene lost 6 bases and the J gene lost 7 bases, with 12 bases spanning the gap. The CDR3 region has the DNA TGTGCTAGTGGATATCCGGGGGGTGAAGCTTTCTTT. Its translation: CASGYPGGEAFF.

V and J are TRBV12-3 or TRBV12-4 and TRBJ2-1, with 7 bases fitting TRBD1. Trimming took 8 bases from V and 5 from J; bases not matched to a gene: 15. The CDR3 sequence is 16 residues long. The DNA of the CDR3 is TGTGCCAGCGCCCACTCAACTACAGGGGTCCACAATGAGCAGTTCTTC. Encoded protein: CASAHSTTGVHNEQFF.

This clonotype was counted at least ten times. The J gene is TRBJ1-5, the V gene TRBV6-5; D gene ambiguous. CDR1 is MNHEY, CDR2 SVGAGI, per germline. The CDR3 consists of 14 residues. V was clipped by 8 bases and J by 1 base, with 12 bases between them. The CDR3 bases are TGTGCCAGCCAGCTGGGAATAAGCAATCAGCCCCAGCATTTT. This sequence encodes CASQLGISNQPQHF.

J is TRBJ2-3 and V is TRBV20-1; 7 nucleotides match TRBD1. With V trimmed by 1 base and J by 8 bases, 12 bases remained unmatched. CDR1 is DFQATT and CDR2 is SNEGSKA in the germline V gene (reference sequence). The CDR3 is 15 residues long. The CDR3 here is CSARAITGAAGTQYF. DNA of the CDR3: TGCAGTGCTAGAGCCATAACAGGGGCCGCGGGTACGCAGTATTTT.

This clonotype was counted between two and nine times. The rearrangement joins TRBV5-1 to TRBJ2-7; 14 positions match TRBD2. V lost 3 bases to trimming and J lost 0 bases; unmatched junction nucleotides: 5. Per the germline V gene, CDR1 is SGHRS and CDR2 is YFSETQ. The CDR3 is 17 residues long. The CDR3 loop is CASSSGGTSGSSYEQYF. Written as DNA, the CDR3 is TGCGCCAGCAGCTCGGGGGGGACTAGCGGGAGCTCCTACGAGCAGTACTTC.

The chain combines TRBV7-6 with TRBJ2-1, with 8 bases lining up with TRBD2. The germline gives CDR1 SGHVS, CDR2 FNYEAQ. The CDR3 length is 17 residues. V trimming: 3 bases; J trimming: 9 bases; junction bases outside the gene matches: 16. CDR3: CASSFTTGRHGGAEQFF. The CDR3 nucleotides read TGTGCCAGCAGCTTTACTACGGGGCGACACGGGGGGGCTGAGCAGTTCTTC.

This clonotype was recorded at least ten times. The CDR3 protein is CASAPGVSYEQYF. CDR3 sequence (DNA): TGTGCCAGTGCCCCCGGGGTGAGCTACGAGCAGTACTTC. The rearrangement uses TRBV9 and TRBJ2-7, with D perhaps matching TRBD2 (5 bases). The CDR3 sequence is 13 residues long. Germline loops: CDR1 SGDLS, CDR2 YYNGEE. V dropped 8 bases and J dropped 3 bases, with 15 bases sitting between them.

This clonotype was counted ten times or more. The gene calls are TRBV12-3 or TRBV12-4 and TRBJ1-1; maybe TRBD1 (5 bases). The V end lost 6 bases, the J end lost 8 bases, and 10 bases lay between the germline ends. The CDR3 contains 11 residues. The CDR3 sequence is CASRKGEEAFF. The CDR3 DNA is TGTGCCAGCAGAAAAGGGGAAGAAGCTTTCTTT.

The genes are TRBV5-6 and TRBJ2-7; no firm D call. CDR3 length: 13 residues. The ends were cut back, 2 bases at V and 2 bases at J, with 8 bases in the middle. The germline V gene encodes CDR1 SGHDT and CDR2 YYEEEE. The CDR3 region is CASSFSSPYEQYF. The CDR3 DNA reads as TGTGCCAGCAGCTTCTCGTCACCCTACGAGCAGTACTTC.

The sample holds many counts of this clonotype. CDR3 in amino acids: CSVPLGGKYPYGYTF. For the CDR3, the DNA is TGCAGCGTCCCACTGGGAGGAAAGTACCCTTATGGCTACACCTTC. The genes are TRBV29-1 and TRBJ1-2; D is ambiguous. Germline V gives CDR1 SQVTM, CDR2 ANQGSEA. This CDR3 is 15 amino acids long. The ends were cut back, 6 bases at V and 5 bases at J, with 22 bases in the middle.

This clonotype showed up many times. This rearrangement joins TRBV4-2 to TRBJ2-7, with D perhaps matching TRBD1 or TRBD2 (5 bases each). Between the trimmed V and J ends, which lost 4 bases and 7 bases, there was a span of 14 bases. This CDR3 region has 13 residues. Germline values: CDR1 LGHNA, CDR2 YNFKEQ. CDR3 region: CASSRQRGGEQYF. CDR3 DNA sequence: TGTGCCAGCAGCCGACAAAGGGGCGGGGAGCAGTACTTC.

This clonotype has at least ten counts. The J gene is TRBJ2-1, the V gene TRBV5-1, with 7 bases matching TRBD2. The CDR3 is 18 residues long. V shed 5 bases, J shed 2 bases, and the junction held 16 bases outside the gene matches. CDR1 is SGHRS, CDR2 YFSETQ, per germline. The CDR3 loop is CASRSGTTFEGAYNEQFF. CDR3 nucleotide sequence: TGCGCCAGCAGAAGTGGGACTACCTTCGAGGGAGCCTACAATGAGCAGTTCTTC.

This clonotype occurred many times. The rearrangement links TRBV12-3 or TRBV12-4 to TRBJ1-1; D not resolved. The V end lost 3 bases, the J end lost 6 bases, and 11 bases lay between the germline ends. The CDR3 spans 13 residues. CDR3 nucleotides: TGTGCCAGCAGTTTTGAGGTAAATGCTGAAGCTTTCTTT. Translation gives CASSFEVNAEAFF.

This clonotype was observed many times. V usage is TRBV27 and J usage is TRBJ2-7, with 8 nucleotides matching TRBD2. From germline, CDR1 is MNHEY and CDR2 SMNVEV (reference sequence). V was clipped by 8 bases and J by 3 bases; unmatched bases: 0. The CDR3 extends over 11 amino acids. The CDR3 protein is CASGTSYEQYF. DNA of the CDR3: TGTGCCAGCGGGACTAGCTACGAGCAGTACTTC.